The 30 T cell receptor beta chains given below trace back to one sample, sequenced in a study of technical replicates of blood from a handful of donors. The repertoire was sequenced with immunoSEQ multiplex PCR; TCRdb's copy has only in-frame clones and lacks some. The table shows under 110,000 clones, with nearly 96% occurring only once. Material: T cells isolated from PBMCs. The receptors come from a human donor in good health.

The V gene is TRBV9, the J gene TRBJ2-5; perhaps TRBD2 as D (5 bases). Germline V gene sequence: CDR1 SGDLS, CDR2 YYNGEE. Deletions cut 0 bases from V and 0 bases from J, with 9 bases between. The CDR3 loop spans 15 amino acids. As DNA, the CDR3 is TGTGCCAGCAGCGTAGAAGGACTTGACCAAGAGACCCAGTACTTC. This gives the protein CASSVEGLDQETQYF.

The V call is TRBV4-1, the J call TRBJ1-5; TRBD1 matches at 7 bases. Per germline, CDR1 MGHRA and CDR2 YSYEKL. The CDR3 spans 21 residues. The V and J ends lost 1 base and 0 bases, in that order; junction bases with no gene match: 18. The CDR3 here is CASSQARGQITLNYSNQPQHF. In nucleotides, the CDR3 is TGCGCCAGCAGCCAAGCAAGGGGACAGATAACGCTAAATTATAGCAATCAGCCCCAGCATTTT.

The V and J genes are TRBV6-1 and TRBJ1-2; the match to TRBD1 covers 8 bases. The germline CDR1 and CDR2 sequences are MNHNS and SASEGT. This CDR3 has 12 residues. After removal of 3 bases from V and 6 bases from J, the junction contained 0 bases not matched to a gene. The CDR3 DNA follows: TGTGCCAGCAGTGACAGGGGGCATGGCTACACCTTC. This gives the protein CASSDRGHGYTF.

The DNA of the CDR3 is TGTGCCAGCAGCTCCGGGATCGCTGGAAACACCATATATTTT. Amino acid sequence: CASSSGIAGNTIYF. The chain has TRBV11-1 and TRBJ1-3; no clear D gene. CDR3 length: 14 amino acids. With 4 bases removed from V and 2 bases from J, the gap between germline ends came to 9 bases. The germline V gene has CDR1 SGHAT and CDR2 FQDESV (reference sequence).

The CDR3 region has the DNA TGTGCCAGCTCCCTCGGACAGACCCTCTACAATGAGCAGTTCTTC. Protein product: CASSLGQTLYNEQFF. The rearrangement links TRBV18 to TRBJ2-1, with D tentatively TRBD1 (6 bases). Trimming stripped 6 bases from V and 3 bases from J, with 15 bases between. The germline gives CDR1 KGHSH, CDR2 LQKENI. The CDR3 length is 15 residues.

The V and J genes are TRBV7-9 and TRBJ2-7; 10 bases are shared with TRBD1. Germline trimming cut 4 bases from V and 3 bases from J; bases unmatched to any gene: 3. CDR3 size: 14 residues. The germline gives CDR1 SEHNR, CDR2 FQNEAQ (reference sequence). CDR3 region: CASSSGTGDYEQYF. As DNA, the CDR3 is TGTGCCAGCAGCTCAGGGACAGGGGACTACGAGCAGTACTTC.

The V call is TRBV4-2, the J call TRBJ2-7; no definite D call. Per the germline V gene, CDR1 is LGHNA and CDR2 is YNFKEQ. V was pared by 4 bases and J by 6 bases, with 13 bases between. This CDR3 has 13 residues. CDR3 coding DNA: TGTGCCAGCAGCCTCATTCTGCGAGGCGAGCAGTACTTC. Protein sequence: CASSLILRGEQYF.

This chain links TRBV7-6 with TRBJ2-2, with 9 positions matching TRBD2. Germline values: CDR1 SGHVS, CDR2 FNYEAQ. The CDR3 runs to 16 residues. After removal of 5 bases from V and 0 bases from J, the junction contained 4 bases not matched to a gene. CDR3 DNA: TGTGCCAGCAGCCTCGGGACTAGCCCGAACACCGGGGAGCTGTTTTTT. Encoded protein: CASSLGTSPNTGELFF.

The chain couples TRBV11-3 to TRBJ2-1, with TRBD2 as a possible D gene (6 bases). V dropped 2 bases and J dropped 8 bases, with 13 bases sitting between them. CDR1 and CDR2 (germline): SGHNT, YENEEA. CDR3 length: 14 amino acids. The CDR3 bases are TGTGCCAGCAGCTTAACACTAGCTCACGATGAGCAGTTCTTC. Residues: CASSLTLAHDEQFF. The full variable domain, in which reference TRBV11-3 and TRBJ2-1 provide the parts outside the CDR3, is EAGVVQSPRYKIIEKKQPVAFWCNPISGHNTLYWYLQNLGQGPELLIRYENEEAVDDSQLPKDRFSAERLKGVDSTLKIQPAELGDSAVYLCASSLTLAHDEQFFGPGTRLTVL.

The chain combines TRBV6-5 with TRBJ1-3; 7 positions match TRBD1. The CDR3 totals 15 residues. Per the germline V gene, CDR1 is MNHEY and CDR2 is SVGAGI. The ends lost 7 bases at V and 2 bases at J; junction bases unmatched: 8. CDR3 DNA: TGTGCCAGCACCTCGACAGGGAACCCTGGAAACACCATATATTTT. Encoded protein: CASTSTGNPGNTIYF.

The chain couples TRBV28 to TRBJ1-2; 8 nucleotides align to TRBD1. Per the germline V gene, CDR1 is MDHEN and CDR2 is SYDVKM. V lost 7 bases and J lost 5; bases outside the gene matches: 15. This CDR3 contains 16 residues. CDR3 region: CASKQTGAYGGYGYTF. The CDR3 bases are TGTGCCAGCAAACAGACAGGGGCTTATGGGGGTTATGGCTACACCTTC.

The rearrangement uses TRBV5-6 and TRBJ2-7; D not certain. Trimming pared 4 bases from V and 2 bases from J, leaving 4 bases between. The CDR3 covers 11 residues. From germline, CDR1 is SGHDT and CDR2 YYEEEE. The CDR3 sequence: CASSRAYEQYF. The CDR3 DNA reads TGTGCCAGCAGCCGAGCCTACGAGCAGTACTTC.

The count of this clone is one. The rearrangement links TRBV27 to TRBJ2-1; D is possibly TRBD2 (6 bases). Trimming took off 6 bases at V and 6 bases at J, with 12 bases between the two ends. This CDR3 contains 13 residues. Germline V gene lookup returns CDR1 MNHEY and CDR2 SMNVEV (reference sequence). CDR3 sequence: CASSPTSSNEQFF. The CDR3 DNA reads TGTGCCAGCAGCCCCACTAGCAGCAATGAGCAGTTCTTC.

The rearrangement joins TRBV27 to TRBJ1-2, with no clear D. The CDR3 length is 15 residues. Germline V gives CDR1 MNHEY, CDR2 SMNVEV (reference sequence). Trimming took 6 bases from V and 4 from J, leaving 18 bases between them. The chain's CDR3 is CASSSLSGASYGYTF. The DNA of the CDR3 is TGTGCCAGCAGCTCCCTTTCTGGAGCCTCCTATGGCTACACCTTC.

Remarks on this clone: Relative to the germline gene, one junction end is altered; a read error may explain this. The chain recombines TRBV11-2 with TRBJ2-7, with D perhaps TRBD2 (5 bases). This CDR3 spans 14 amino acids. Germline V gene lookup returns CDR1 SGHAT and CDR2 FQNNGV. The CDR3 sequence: CASSFPAERGQQHF. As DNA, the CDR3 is TGTGCCAGCAGCTTCCCCGCCGAACGGGGTCAGCAGCACTTC.

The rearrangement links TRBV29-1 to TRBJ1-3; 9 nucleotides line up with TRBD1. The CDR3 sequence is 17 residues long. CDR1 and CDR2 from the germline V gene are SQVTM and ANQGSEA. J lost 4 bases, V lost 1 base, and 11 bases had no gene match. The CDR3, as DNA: TGCAGCGTTGAAGCGGGGGACAGGGCTAATAGGGGAAACACCATATATTTT. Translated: CSVEAGDRANRGNTIYF.

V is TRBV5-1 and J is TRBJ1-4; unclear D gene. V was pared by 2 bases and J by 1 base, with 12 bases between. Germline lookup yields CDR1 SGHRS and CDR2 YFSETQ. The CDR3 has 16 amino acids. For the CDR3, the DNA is TGCGCCAGCAGCTTCGGGTGGGTTGGAACTAATGAAAAACTGTTTTTT. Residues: CASSFGWVGTNEKLFF.

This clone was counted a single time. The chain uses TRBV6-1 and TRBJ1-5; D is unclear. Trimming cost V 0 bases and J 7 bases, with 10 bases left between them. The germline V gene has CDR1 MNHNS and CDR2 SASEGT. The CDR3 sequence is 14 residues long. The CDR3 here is CASSEAEARQPQHF. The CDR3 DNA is TGTGCCAGCAGTGAAGCGGAGGCACGACAGCCCCAGCATTTT.

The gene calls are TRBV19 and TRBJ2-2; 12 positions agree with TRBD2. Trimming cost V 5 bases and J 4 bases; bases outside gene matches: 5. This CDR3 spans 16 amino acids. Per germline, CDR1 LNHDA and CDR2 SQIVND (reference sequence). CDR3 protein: CASSVLAGGFTGELFF. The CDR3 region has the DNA TGTGCCAGTAGTGTTCTAGCGGGAGGGTTCACCGGGGAGCTGTTTTTT.

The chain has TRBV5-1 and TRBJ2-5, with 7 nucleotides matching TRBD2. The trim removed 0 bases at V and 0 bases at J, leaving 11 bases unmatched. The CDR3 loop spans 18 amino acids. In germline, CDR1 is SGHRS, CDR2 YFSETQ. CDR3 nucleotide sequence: TGCGCCAGCAGCTTGGGGGCGGGAAGCGGGGCGTACCAAGAGACCCAGTACTTC. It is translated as CASSLGAGSGAYQETQYF.

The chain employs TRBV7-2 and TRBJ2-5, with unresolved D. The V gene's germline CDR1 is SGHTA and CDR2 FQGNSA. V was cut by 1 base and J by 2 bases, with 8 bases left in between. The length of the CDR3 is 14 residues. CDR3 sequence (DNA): TGTGCCAGCAGCTTAGGGCCCCAGCAAGAGACCCAGTACTTC. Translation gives CASSLGPQQETQYF. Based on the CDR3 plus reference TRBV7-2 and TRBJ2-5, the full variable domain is GAGVSQSPSNKVTEKGKDVELRCDPISGHTALYWYRQSLGQGLEFLIYFQGNSAPDKSGLPSDRFSAERTGGSVSTLTIQRTQQEDSAVYLCASSLGPQQETQYFGPGTRLLVL.

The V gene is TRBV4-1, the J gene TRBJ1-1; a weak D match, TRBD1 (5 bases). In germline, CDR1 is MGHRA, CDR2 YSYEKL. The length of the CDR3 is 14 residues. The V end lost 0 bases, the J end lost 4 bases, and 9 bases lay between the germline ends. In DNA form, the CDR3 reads TGCGCCAGCAGCCAAGAGGCAGGGCGCACTGAAGCTTTCTTT. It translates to CASSQEAGRTEAFF.

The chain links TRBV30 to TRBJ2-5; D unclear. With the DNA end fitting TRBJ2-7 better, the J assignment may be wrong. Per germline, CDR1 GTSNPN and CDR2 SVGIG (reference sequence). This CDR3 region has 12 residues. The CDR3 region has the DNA TGTGCCTGGAGCCAATTACCCTACGAGCAGTACTTC. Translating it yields CAWSQLPYEQYF.

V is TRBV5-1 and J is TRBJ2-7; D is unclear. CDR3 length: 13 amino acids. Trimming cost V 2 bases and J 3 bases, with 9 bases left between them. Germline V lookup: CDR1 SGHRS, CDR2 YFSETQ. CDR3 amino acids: CASSFEPNYEQYF. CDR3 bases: TGCGCCAGCAGCTTTGAACCTAACTACGAGCAGTACTTC.

The CDR3 protein is CAWSVRGLAGGYKNIQYF. For the CDR3, the DNA is TGTGCCTGGAGTGTAAGGGGGCTAGCGGGGGGTTACAAAAACATTCAGTACTTC. This sequence joins TRBV30 and TRBJ2-4; TRBD2 matches at 11 bases. There are 18 residues in the CDR3. V shed 0 bases and J 3 bases; nucleotides not matched to a gene: 10. CDR1 GTSNPN and CDR2 SVGIG come from the germline V gene (reference sequence).

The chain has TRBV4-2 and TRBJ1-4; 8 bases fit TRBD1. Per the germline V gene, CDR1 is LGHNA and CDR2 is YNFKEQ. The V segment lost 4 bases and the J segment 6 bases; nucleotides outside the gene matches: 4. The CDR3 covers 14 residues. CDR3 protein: CASSRQGRDEKLFF. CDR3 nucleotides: TGTGCCAGCAGCCGACAGGGGCGGGATGAAAAACTGTTTTTT.

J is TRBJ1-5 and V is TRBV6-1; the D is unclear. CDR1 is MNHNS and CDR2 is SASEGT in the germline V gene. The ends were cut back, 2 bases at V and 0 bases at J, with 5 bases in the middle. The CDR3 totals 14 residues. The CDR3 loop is CASSETASNQPQHF. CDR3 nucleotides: TGTGCCAGCAGTGAAACAGCTAGCAATCAGCCCCAGCATTTT.

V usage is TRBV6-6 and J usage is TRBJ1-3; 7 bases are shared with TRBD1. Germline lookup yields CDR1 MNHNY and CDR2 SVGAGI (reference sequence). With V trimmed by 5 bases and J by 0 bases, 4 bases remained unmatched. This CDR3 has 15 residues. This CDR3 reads CASSQQGHSGNTIYF. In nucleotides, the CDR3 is TGTGCCAGCAGTCAACAGGGGCACTCTGGAAACACCATATATTTT.

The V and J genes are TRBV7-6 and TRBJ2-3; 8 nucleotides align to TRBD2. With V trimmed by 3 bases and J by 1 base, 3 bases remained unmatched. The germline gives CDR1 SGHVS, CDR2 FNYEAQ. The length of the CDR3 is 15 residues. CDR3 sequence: CASSLSSGGTDTQYF. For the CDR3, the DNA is TGTGCCAGCAGCTTGAGTAGCGGGGGCACAGATACGCAGTATTTT.

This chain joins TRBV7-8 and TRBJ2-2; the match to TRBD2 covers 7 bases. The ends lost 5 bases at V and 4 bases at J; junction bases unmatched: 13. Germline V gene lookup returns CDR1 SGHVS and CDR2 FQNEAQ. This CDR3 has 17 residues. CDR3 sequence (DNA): TGTGCCAGCAGCACCCCTAACGCGGGGGAGCGCACCGGGGAGCTGTTTTTT. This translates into CASSTPNAGERTGELFF.